The entry below gives a single TCR beta chain sequence along with its context. Antigen specificity is unknown. This sample is part of a study of T cell repertoires in ileal Crohn's disease. Study outcomes and limitations: Every patient over 26.8% clonality showed endoscopic recurrence.

Generated by immunoSEQ multiplex PCR, the TCRdb table keeps only in-frame clones and is missing some. There are 15,000 or so clones in the sample; approximately 94% occur only once, and 3% to 4% lies in the top ten. The V gene's germline CDR1 is SGHDN and CDR2 FVKESK. Germline trimming cut 4 bases from V and 9 bases from J; bases unmatched to any gene: 5. The CDR3 contains 14 residues. Adults with ileal or ileocolonic Crohn's disease and an indication for resection were eligible. The source material was ileal tissue. This TCR was recovered from an adult with Crohn's disease. V gene TRBV14 combines with J gene TRBJ1-6; 8 bases are a match to TRBD1. The CDR3 coding sequence is TGTGCCAGCAGCCCGACAGGGGTTGGTTCACCCCTCCACTTT. Protein sequence: CASSPTGVGSPLHF.